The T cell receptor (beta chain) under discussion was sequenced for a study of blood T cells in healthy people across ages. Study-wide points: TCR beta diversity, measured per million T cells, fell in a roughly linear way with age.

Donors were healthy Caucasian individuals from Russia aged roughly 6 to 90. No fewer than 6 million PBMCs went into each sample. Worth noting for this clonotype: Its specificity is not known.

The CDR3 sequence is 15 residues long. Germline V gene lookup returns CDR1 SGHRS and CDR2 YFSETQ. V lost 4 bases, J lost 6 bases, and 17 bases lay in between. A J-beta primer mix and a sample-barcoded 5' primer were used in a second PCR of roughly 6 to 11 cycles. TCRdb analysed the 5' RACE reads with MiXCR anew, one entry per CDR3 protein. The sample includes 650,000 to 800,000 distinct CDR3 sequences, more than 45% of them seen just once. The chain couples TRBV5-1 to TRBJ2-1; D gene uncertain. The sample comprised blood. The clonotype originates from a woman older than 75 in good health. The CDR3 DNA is TGCGCCAGCAGCCCGGCTGCTAGTAGGAGCAATGAGCAGTTCTTC. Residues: CASSPAASRSNEQFF.